The 25 T cell receptor beta chains below were found in one sample sequenced in a study of blood T cell repertoires in COVID-19. Measured with immunoSEQ multiplex PCR; TCRdb has only the in-frame clones, and not every one. Among some 360,000 clones listed, around 87% were seen once. Material for sequencing was peripheral blood. Source of these receptors: a woman aged 55-75 years with COVID-19, enrolled during active disease.

The gene calls are TRBV5-1 and TRBJ2-2; TRBD1 might be the D (6 bases). This CDR3 is 15 amino acids long. V gave up 1 base and J gave up 5 bases, with 12 bases separating them. Germline assignment: CDR1 SGHRS and CDR2 YFSETQ. Here the CDR3 reads CASSLFSGATGELFF. The CDR3 DNA sequence: TGCGCCAGCAGCTTGTTTTCAGGGGCGACCGGGGAGCTGTTTTTT.

DNA of the CDR3: TGCGCCAGCGGCACAGGGACCCTGAACACTGAAGCTTTCTTT. It is translated as CASGTGTLNTEAFF. This chain joins TRBV5-1 and TRBJ1-1; possibly TRBD1 for D (6 bases). Germline CDR1 is SGHRS and CDR2 is YFSETQ. Trimming cost V 7 bases and J 0 bases, with 13 bases left between them. This CDR3 is built from 14 residues.

The V call is TRBV6-5, the J call TRBJ2-6; D is undetermined. V lost 0 bases and J 1 base, leaving 7 bases between the germline ends. The CDR3 contains 16 residues. Germline V gene data show CDR1 as MNHEY and CDR2 as SVGAGI. The chain's CDR3 is CASSYSSFSGANVLTF. The CDR3, as DNA: TGTGCCAGCAGTTACTCGTCGTTTTCTGGGGCCAACGTCCTGACTTTC.

The chain has TRBV5-4 and TRBJ1-2, with 7 positions matching TRBD1. Germline assignment: CDR1 SGHNT and CDR2 YYREEE (reference sequence). The trim removed 6 bases at V and 5 bases at J, leaving 7 bases unmatched. This CDR3 contains 13 residues. CDR3 amino acids: CASNRQGTYGYTF. CDR3 nucleotide sequence: TGTGCCAGCAACAGACAGGGCACATATGGCTACACCTTC.

The V call is TRBV14, the J call TRBJ1-2; D is unclear. The CDR3 totals 14 residues. Trimming stripped 0 bases from V and 6 bases from J, with 11 bases between. Germline V gives CDR1 SGHDN, CDR2 FVKESK. The CDR3 DNA sequence: TGTGCCAGCAGCCAAGATGCGGTAATCCATGGCTACACCTTC. This translates into CASSQDAVIHGYTF.

The chain links TRBV19 to TRBJ2-7, with D maybe TRBD1 (6 bases). The CDR3 runs 15 residues. The germline CDR1 and CDR2 sequences are LNHDA and SQIVND (reference sequence). V lost 1 base to trimming and J lost 2 bases, with 12 bases between them. This CDR3 reads CASSIGNQGTYEQYF. The CDR3 DNA reads TGTGCCAGTAGTATAGGGAATCAGGGGACCTACGAGCAGTACTTC.

In this sample, this clone turned up a few times. The chain employs TRBV7-9 and TRBJ1-5, with 7 bases fitting TRBD1. This CDR3 spans 13 amino acids. Trimming removed 5 bases from V and 8 bases from J; junction bases left unmatched: 6. Per germline, CDR1 SEHNR and CDR2 FQNEAQ (reference sequence). The CDR3 sequence: CASSRRQGEPQHF. In nucleotides, the CDR3 is TGTGCCAGCAGCAGAAGACAGGGTGAGCCCCAGCATTTT.

A note on this clone: In this CDR3 the conserved last residue, phenylalanine or tryptophan, is missing, so a read error is likely. Because the CDR3's place on the DNA is in doubt, the DNA is left out and the CDR3 is given as listed by TCRdb. The rearrangement joins TRBV1 to TRBJ1-1. TRBV1 is a pseudogene locus. The CDR3 length is 9 residues, termini included. CDR3 protein: CTSSLGAIG.

The chain uses TRBV4-2 and TRBJ1-4; TRBD1 aligns across 9 bases. Germline loops: CDR1 LGHNA, CDR2 YNFKEQ. The CDR3 contains 14 residues. Germline trimming cut 5 bases from V and 8 bases from J; bases unmatched to any gene: 6. The CDR3 is CASSKRDREEKLFF. The CDR3 nucleotides are TGTGCCAGCAGCAAACGGGACAGGGAGGAAAAACTGTTTTTT.

V is TRBV6-1 and J is TRBJ1-1; perhaps TRBD1 as D (6 bases). The ends were cut back, 4 bases at V and 2 bases at J, with 20 bases in the middle. Germline CDR1 reads MNHNS; CDR2 reads SASEGT. The CDR3 is made up of 17 amino acids. The CDR3 sequence: CASSAPPGTQPNTEAFF. DNA for the CDR3: TGTGCCAGCAGTGCACCTCCCGGGACACAACCCAACACTGAAGCTTTCTTT.

The chain couples TRBV28 to TRBJ2-7; weak D call: TRBD1 (5 bases). The V end lost 5 bases, the J end lost 3 bases, and 8 bases lay between the germline ends. Germline V gene data show CDR1 as MDHEN and CDR2 as SYDVKM. The CDR3 consists of 12 residues. The CDR3 is CASSQGFYEQYF. In DNA, the CDR3 is TGTGCCAGCAGTCAGGGATTCTACGAGCAGTACTTC.

The rearrangement links TRBV25-1 to TRBJ1-6; D gene unclear. This CDR3 is built from 14 residues. Per germline, CDR1 MGHDK and CDR2 SYGVNS. The germline V and J ends were trimmed by 7 bases and 0 bases, with 7 bases remaining between them. The CDR3 loop reads CASTGSSYNSPLHF. The DNA for the CDR3 is TGTGCCAGCACGGGGAGCTCCTATAATTCACCCCTCCACTTT.

This clone was seen once. V usage is TRBV19 and J usage is TRBJ2-4; TRBD2 agrees at 7 bases. V trimming: 2 bases; J trimming: 3 bases; junction bases outside the gene matches: 10. The germline CDR1 and CDR2 sequences are LNHDA and SQIVND (reference sequence). CDR3 length: 17 amino acids. CDR3 loop: CASSIPWGGAGKNIQYF. In DNA form, the CDR3 reads TGTGCCAGTAGTATACCCTGGGGAGGGGCGGGCAAAAACATTCAGTACTTC.

The CDR3 coding sequence is TGTGCCAGTACCCCCAAGGGGTTAAACTATGGCTACACCTTC. It is translated as CASTPKGLNYGYTF. The chain couples TRBV19 to TRBJ1-2, with D possibly matching TRBD1 (5 bases). The germline CDR1 and CDR2 sequences are LNHDA and SQIVND (reference sequence). Trimming removed 7 bases at V and 2 bases at J, with 14 bases between. This CDR3 comprises 14 residues.

The rearrangement links TRBV27 to TRBJ1-5; weak D call: TRBD1 (5 bases). CDR1 is MNHEY and CDR2 is SMNVEV in the germline V gene (reference sequence). The CDR3 is made up of 15 amino acids. The V end was cut by 6 bases, the J end by 2 bases, with 14 bases between. The CDR3: CASRGGNWGNQPQHF. The CDR3 DNA reads TGTGCCAGCAGGGGGGGGAACTGGGGCAATCAGCCCCAGCATTTT.

V usage is TRBV6-5 and J usage is TRBJ1-1; 9 positions agree with TRBD1. CDR1 and CDR2 from the germline V gene are MNHEY and SVGAGI. V lost 6 bases, J lost 8 bases, and 7 bases stayed unmatched. The CDR3 length is 13 residues. The CDR3 sequence is CASRQQGAGEAFF. Here the CDR3 DNA reads TGTGCCAGCAGACAACAGGGGGCTGGGGAAGCTTTCTTT.

The chain employs TRBV7-3 and TRBJ1-1; 9 bases are a match to TRBD1. V trimming: 5 bases; J trimming: 4 bases; junction bases outside the gene matches: 8. Germline lookup yields CDR1 SGHTA and CDR2 FQGTGA. CDR3 length: 15 residues. The CDR3 is CASSPGTGRTTEAFF. CDR3 DNA: TGTGCCAGCAGCCCAGGGACAGGGAGGACCACTGAAGCTTTCTTT.

This sequence joins TRBV19 and TRBJ2-1; 9 nucleotides line up with TRBD1. This CDR3 is 19 amino acids long. V shed 4 bases, J shed 1 base, and the junction held 14 bases outside the gene matches. Germline V CDR1 and CDR2: LNHDA, SQIVND (reference sequence). This CDR3 reads CASSTSDRGFRGSYNEQFF. The CDR3 nucleotides are TGTGCCAGTAGTACCTCGGACAGGGGTTTTAGAGGATCCTACAATGAGCAGTTCTTC.

The chain has TRBV19 and TRBJ2-3; possibly TRBD2 for D (5 bases). The germline V gene encodes CDR1 LNHDA and CDR2 SQIVND (reference sequence). The CDR3 covers 13 residues. Trimming took off 3 bases at V and 6 bases at J, with 10 bases between the two ends. The CDR3 sequence: CASSMEVVDTQYF. Here the CDR3 DNA reads TGTGCCAGTAGTATGGAGGTCGTTGATACGCAGTATTTT.

This chain joins TRBV3-1 (or the pseudogene TRBV3-2) and TRBJ1-2; the D gene is possibly TRBD1 (6 bases). This CDR3 has 15 amino acids. Looked up from germline, CDR1 is LGHDT and CDR2 is YNNKEL (reference sequence). V lost 3 bases to trimming and J lost 7 bases, with 18 bases between them. The DNA for the CDR3 is TGTGCCAGCAGCCAGGGGACACCACTGGCGCGTGGCTACACCTTC. Protein product: CASSQGTPLARGYTF.

V is TRBV3-1 (or the pseudogene TRBV3-2) and J is TRBJ2-5; 8 bases map to TRBD2. The V gene's germline CDR1 is LGHDT and CDR2 YNNKEL (reference sequence). V lost 2 bases, J lost 2 bases, and 13 bases stayed unmatched. The CDR3 runs 18 residues. This chain's CDR3 is CASSQHPGGGPSQETQYF. The CDR3 DNA follows: TGTGCCAGCAGCCAACACCCAGGCGGGGGGCCTTCGCAAGAGACCCAGTACTTC.

The rearrangement joins TRBV3-1 (or the pseudogene TRBV3-2) to TRBJ2-1; 10 bases map to TRBD2. Germline CDR1 reads LGHDT; CDR2 reads YNNKEL (reference sequence). The CDR3 is 15 residues long. V trimming: 4 bases; J trimming: 7 bases; junction bases outside the gene matches: 7. Here the CDR3 DNA reads TGTGCCAGCAGCCTCTTAGCGGGGGGCCAGAATGAGCAGTTCTTC. This sequence encodes CASSLLAGGQNEQFF.

The chain has TRBV2 and TRBJ2-4; TRBD2 matches at 8 bases. V shed 7 bases and J 6 bases; nucleotides not matched to a gene: 11. Per the germline V gene, CDR1 is SNHLY and CDR2 is FYNNEI. This CDR3 spans 15 amino acids. The CDR3 DNA is TGTGCCAGCAACAGCGGGGGCGAGCTTTTAAACATTCAGTACTTC. Its translation: CASNSGGELLNIQYF.

The chain carries TRBV11-2 and TRBJ2-7; TRBD2 matches 9 bases. The CDR3 loop spans 16 amino acids. Germline V gene data show CDR1 as SGHAT and CDR2 as FQNNGV. The V and J ends lost 0 bases and 6 bases, in that order; junction bases with no gene match: 9. This chain's CDR3 is CASSLEGVAGVIEQYF. The CDR3 DNA reads as TGTGCCAGCAGCTTAGAGGGGGTAGCGGGGGTTATCGAGCAGTACTTC. The full variable domain, completed using reference TRBV11-2 and TRBJ2-7, is EAGVAQSPRYKIIEKRQSVAFWCNPISGHATLYWYQQILGQGPKLLIQFQNNGVVDDSQLPKDRFSAERLKGVDSTLKIQPAKLEDSAVYLCASSLEGVAGVIEQYFGPGTRLTVT.

The chain joins TRBV27 to TRBJ2-1; D may be TRBD2 (6 bases). Germline V gene lookup returns CDR1 MNHEY and CDR2 SMNVEV (reference sequence). This CDR3 has 18 amino acids. The germline V and J ends were trimmed by 2 bases and 4 bases, with 21 bases remaining between them. The CDR3 DNA reads as TGTGCCAGCAGTTTAAGAGGAGAAGGGGCGGGGCGATACAATGAGCAGTTCTTC. Translated: CASSLRGEGAGRYNEQFF.